The TCR beta chain described here comes from a study of cytomegalovirus exposure and HLA in healthy donors. Study-wide results and limits: Sequences of the TCR beta chain were said to predict the HLA-A and HLA-B alleles of most subjects accurately.

60 Vbeta and 13 Jbeta primers were used in PCR. Produced via immunoSEQ multiplex PCR; TCRdb's table is partial and in-frame only. Of approximately 240,000 clones in the sample, about 89% are singletons; the top ten hold around 1%. About this clone: The target antigen is unknown.

Germline assignment: CDR1 LNHNV and CDR2 YYDKDF (reference sequence). Trimming cost V 1 base and J 2 bases; bases outside gene matches: 9. The CDR3 runs to 17 residues. The TCR was taken from a woman between 18 and 29 years old in good health and CMV-seronegative. This chain joins TRBV15 and TRBJ1-2, with TRBD1 matching 8 bases. Sequenced input: PBMCs. For the CDR3, the DNA is TGTGCCACCAGCAGAGTTAGGAGCCAGGGGGCAAACTATGGCTACACCTTC. It yields the protein CATSRVRSQGANYGYTF. The variable domain in full, with the rest retrieved from reference TRBV15 and TRBJ1-2, is DAMVIQNPRYQVTQFGKPVTLSCSQTLNHNVMYWYQQKSSQAPKLLFHYYDKDFNNEADTPDNFQSRRPNTSFCFLDIRSPGLGDTAMYLCATSRVRSQGANYGYTFGSGTRLTVV.